Listed below are T cell receptor beta chains from one sample, sequenced in a study of blood T cell repertoires in COVID-19. The protocol was immunoSEQ multiplex PCR, while the TCRdb copy is restricted to in-frame clones and leaves out a portion. The table includes about 330,000 clones, approximately 89% detected once. Material for sequencing was PBMCs or T cells enriched from blood (not recorded which). The receptor set was obtained from a woman in her 30s who had recovered from COVID-19. Both conserved end residues are part of each CDR3. The D gene is left open where the match is weak. Not all rows give a size; the values are once, few, many and, for expanded clones, a class.

>TRBV7-6|once|TRBD1|TRBJ1-3
TGTGCCAGCAGCTCACCATTAGGGACAGGGGCCGCAGGAAACACCATATATTTT
CASSSPLGTGAAGNTIYF
>TRBV4-1|-|-|TRBJ1-2
TGCGCCAGCAGCCAAGCGCCAGGGGAATATGGCTACACCTTC
CASSQAPGEYGYTF
>TRBV29-1|-|-|TRBJ2-1
TGCAGCGTTCGGACAGATTCCTACAATGAGCAGTTCTTC
CSVRTDSYNEQFF
>TRBV6-2/TRBV6-3|-|TRBD1|TRBJ1-6
TGTGCCAGCAGCTTAACAGGGGGCCTAGGGAATAATTCACCCCTCCACTTT
CASSLTGGLGNNSPLHF
>TRBV5-1|-|-|TRBJ1-4
TGCGCCAGCAGTGGAGAGGGTGCTAATGAAAAACTGTTTTTT
CASSGEGANEKLFF
>TRBV14|once|-|TRBJ2-1
TGTGCCAGCAGCCAAGCTAGCCCCTACAATGAGCAGTTCTTC
CASSQASPYNEQFF
>TRBV4-3|-|-|TRBJ1-4
TGCGCCAGCAGCCAAGATCTTTTGGGGCCAACCGATGAAAAACTGTTTTTT
CASSQDLLGPTDEKLFF
>TRBV5-1|-|TRBD1|TRBJ1-1
TGCGCCAGCAGCCCACAGGGGGCCAATGAAGCTTTCTTT
CASSPQGANEAFF
>TRBV18|-|TRBD1|TRBJ2-5
TGTGCCAGCTCACCGGACAGGGGCCAAGAGACCCAGTACTTC
CASSPDRGQETQYF
>TRBV6-5|-|TRBD2|TRBJ2-3
TGTGCCAGCAGTCTAGCGGGGATAGATACGCAGTATTTT
CASSLAGIDTQYF
>TRBV7-8|-|-|TRBJ1-4
TGTGCCAGCAGCTTAGGGAACAGGGTAGGAGAAAAACTGTTTTTT
CASSLGNRVGEKLFF
>TRBV5-4|few|-|TRBJ1-2
TGTGCCAGCAGCTTGGAGCAGGGGACTAACTATGGCTACACCTTC
CASSLEQGTNYGYTF
>TRBV7-2|-|-|TRBJ1-2
TGTGCCAGCAGCCCCACTATCCAGAACTATGGCTACACCTTC
CASSPTIQNYGYTF
>TRBV7-2|-|TRBD1|TRBJ2-7
TGTGCCACCTCCCGACAGGGGAGAGGGTACGAGCAGTACTTC
CATSRQGRGYEQYF
>TRBV5-6|-|-|TRBJ1-5
TGTGCCAGCAGCCGCACAGGGTCCCCACAGCATTTT
CASSRTGSPQHF
>TRBV6-5|once|TRBD1|TRBJ1-4
TGTGCCAGCATAGACAGGGCTGGTCAGAATGAAAAACTGTTTTTT
CASIDRAGQNEKLFF
>TRBV25-1|-|-|TRBJ2-5
TGTGCCAGCAGTAGGACTGAACAAGAGACCCAGTACTTC
CASSRTEQETQYF